The clone carrying this T cell receptor beta chain was seen once. As yet, its antigen is unknown. Documented time point: peripheral blood 6 weeks after treatment start. The sample belongs to a study of PD-L1 blockade in urothelial cancer. Overall study: Males with urothelial cancer arising in the bladder constituted most of the roughly 30 patients. General study findings and limits: For durable-benefit patients, tumor-associated blood clones expanded more at 3 weeks.

Clones were sequenced by immunoSEQ multiplex PCR, and TCRdb holds only the in-frame ones, with some missing. The table has 15,000 to 20,000 clones, around four fifths seen once. V lost 3 bases, J lost 3 bases, and 12 bases stayed unmatched. This CDR3 has 17 residues. This chain joins TRBV23-1 and TRBJ2-5, with 8 bases that match TRBD1. TRBV23-1 is an ORF, with its function uncertain. The input for sequencing was PBMCs, taken around atezolizumab (anti-PD-L1) treatment. The sequence was collected from a man in his fifties with urothelial cancer. This CDR3 is CASSHLLGRQGKETQYF. The CDR3 DNA reads TGCGCCAGCAGTCACCTCCTGGGCCGACAGGGGAAAGAGACCCAGTACTTC.